A selection of T cell receptor beta chains follows, all from one sample in a study of blood T cell repertoires in COVID-19. Data came from immunoSEQ multiplex PCR; TCRdb stores just in-frame clones and leaves some out. The top ten clones hold 20% to 25% of a sample with approximately 53,000 clones, about 85% of them seen once. The sample consisted of peripheral blood. Receptors were obtained from a woman of 80 years or more with COVID-19, enrolled during active disease. Each CDR3 is given with its conserved first and last residue. Fields, in order: D gene, V gene, clone size, J gene, CDR3 protein, CDR3 DNA. The D gene is left open where the match is weak. Rows give clone size only sometimes, using once, few, many, or a class for an expanded clone.

NA,TRBV2,NA,TRBJ1-3,CASSDWSANSGNTIYF,TGTGCCAGCAGTGATTGGTCAGCGAACTCTGGAAACACCATATATTTT
TRBD2,TRBV13,NA,TRBJ2-7,CASSGPGLAKYYEQYF,TGTGCCAGCAGCGGTCCGGGACTAGCGAAGTACTACGAGCAGTACTTC
TRBD1,TRBV5-4,NA,TRBJ1-2,CASSYNLGQGAPGYTF,TGTGCCAGCAGCTATAACCTTGGACAGGGGGCGCCTGGCTACACCTTC
NA,TRBV5-6,NA,TRBJ1-2,CASSLQQGLAPNYGYTF,TGTGCCAGCAGCTTGCAGCAGGGGTTAGCGCCCAACTATGGCTACACCTTC
NA,TRBV2,NA,TRBJ1-2,CASSEASHSGYTF,TGTGCCAGCAGTGAAGCATCCCATAGTGGCTACACCTTC
NA,TRBV11-3,NA,TRBJ1-1,CASSSQGNTEAFF,TGTGCCAGCAGCTCACAGGGGAACACTGAAGCTTTCTTT
NA,TRBV19,NA,TRBJ2-4,CASSPGDILAKNIQYF,TGTGCCAGTAGTCCCGGGGACATCCTAGCCAAAAACATTCAGTACTTC
NA,TRBV15,NA,TRBJ2-1,CATSSILSSYNEQFF,TGTGCCACCAGCAGCATCCTTAGCTCCTACAATGAGCAGTTCTTC
NA,TRBV15,NA,TRBJ1-5,CATSRESGRNQPQHF,TGTGCCACCAGCAGAGAAAGTGGGAGGAATCAGCCCCAGCATTTT
TRBD1,TRBV27,NA,TRBJ1-1,CASSTAWDRNTEAFF,TGTGCCAGCAGTACGGCCTGGGACAGGAACACTGAAGCTTTCTTT
NA,TRBV4-2,NA,TRBJ1-2,CASSQEGTGGYGNYGYTF,TGTGCCAGCAGCCAAGAAGGGACGGGAGGGTATGGGAACTATGGCTACACCTTC
TRBD1,TRBV18,once,TRBJ1-2,CASSPRLGQGGDNYGYTF,TGTGCCAGCTCACCAAGGCTTGGACAGGGCGGTGATAACTATGGCTACACCTTC
NA,TRBV18,NA,TRBJ1-3,CASYQGNSGNTIYF,TGTGCCAGCTACCAGGGGAACTCTGGAAACACCATATATTTT
NA,TRBV29-1,once,TRBJ1-2,CSGGGQREGYTF,TGCAGCGGGGGGGGACAACGGGAAGGCTACACCTTC
TRBD1,TRBV15,once,TRBJ1-3,CATSRDLGQGLSGNTIYF,TGTGCCACCAGCAGAGACCTCGGACAGGGTTTATCCGGAAACACCATATATTTT
TRBD1,TRBV6-1,NA,TRBJ1-2,CASSEVRGLYGYTF,TGTGCCAGCAGTGAAGTCAGGGGGCTGTATGGCTACACCTTC
NA,TRBV27,NA,TRBJ2-2,CASSLGAETGGTGELFF,TGTGCCAGCAGTTTGGGTGCGGAGACAGGCGGAACCGGGGAGCTGTTTTTT
TRBD1,TRBV19,NA,TRBJ1-4,CASSIDSRGRSNEKLFF,TGTGCCAGTAGTATAGATTCGAGGGGGCGATCTAATGAAAAACTGTTTTTT
TRBD1,TRBV2,NA,TRBJ1-1,CASSRQGNTEAFF,TGTGCCAGCAGTCGACAGGGGAACACTGAAGCTTTCTTT
NA,TRBV7-2,once,TRBJ2-3,CASRKLGGASTDTQYF,TGTGCCAGCAGAAAACTGGGCGGGGCAAGCACAGATACGCAGTATTTT
NA,TRBV21-1,once,TRBJ2-1,CASSKEGYLGGIPNEQFF,TGTGCCAGCAGCAAAGAAGGATATCTAGGAGGGATCCCAAATGAGCAGTTCTTC
NA,TRBV3-1/TRBV3-2,NA,TRBJ2-5,CASSPKREETQYF,TGTGCCAGCAGCCCAAAGAGGGAGGAGACCCAGTACTTC
NA,TRBV5-4,NA,TRBJ1-2,CASSMPGLANYGYTF,TGTGCCAGCAGCATGCCCGGTCTAGCTAACTATGGCTACACCTTC
NA,TRBV7-8,NA,TRBJ2-1,CASSHREGGPYNEQFF,TGTGCCAGCAGCCACAGGGAGGGGGGGCCGTACAATGAGCAGTTCTTC
NA,TRBV4-1,once,TRBJ2-2,CASSNTETTGELFF,TGCGCCAGCAGCAATACAGAGACCACCGGGGAGCTGTTTTTT
NA,TRBV12-5,NA,TRBJ1-2,CASGLGTGTFYGYTF,TGTGCTAGTGGTTTGGGTACCGGGACATTCTATGGCTACACCTTC
NA,TRBV6-4,NA,TRBJ1-1,CASRVDSGTEAFF,TGTGCCAGCAGGGTGGATTCAGGGACTGAAGCTTTCTTT
NA,TRBV3-1/TRBV3-2,few,TRBJ2-3,CASSHLRSANTQYF,TGTGCCAGCAGCCATTTGCGCTCAGCGAATACGCAGTATTTT
TRBD1,TRBV4-1,NA,TRBJ2-7,CASSQGTGGVYEQYF,TGCGCCAGCAGCCAAGGCACAGGGGGCGTATACGAGCAGTACTTC
TRBD2,TRBV7-8,NA,TRBJ2-3,CASSQPWRGATDTQYF,TGTGCCAGCAGTCAACCCTGGCGGGGGGCAACAGATACGCAGTATTTT
TRBD2,TRBV6-1,NA,TRBJ2-1,CASSELRLAGGIMFF,TGTGCCAGCAGTGAACTGAGACTAGCGGGGGGGATCATGTTCTTC